The TCR beta chain described here comes from a study of breast tumors, draining lymph nodes, adjacent tissues (dated by TCRdb to the mid-2010s). At the level of the whole study: TCR beta repertoires were compared across tumor, adjacent nontumor tissue and axillary lymph nodes obtained from breast cancer patients. The study aimed to assess the relationships and possible T-cell exchange between tumor, surrounding tissue and draining lymph node repertoires in human breast cancer.

The sequencer listed for this sample is Illumina HiSeq 2000. Multiplex PCR amplification was used to generate the TCR beta chain libraries. High-throughput sequencing was used to analyze the amplified TCR beta chain products. The raw public reads went through TCRdb reprocessing: fastp at Q25, MiXCR clone calling, in-frame beta chains kept. Each CDR3 protein gets just one entry, which takes the most common genes and DNA from the rows behind it. This sample comprises roughly 11,000 distinct CDR3 sequences, approximately 55% of them detected only once. 36% of the sample lies in the top ten. A remark on this clonotype: Its cognate antigen has yet to be identified. No per-base quality is available; no much larger clone lies one base away.

Including the terminal cysteine and phenylalanine, the CDR3 comprises 12 residues. The only DNA kept is the CDR3, 36 bases in frame from the first base. CDR1 and CDR2 are drawn from the germline V gene (reference sequence): MNHNY, SVGAGI. Broader findings and caveats from the paper: In luminal-like breast cancer, tumor and nontumor tissue repertoires resembled each other significantly more than in basal-like breast cancer. Tumors showed preferential V and J gene usage, and their T-cell repertoire diversity fell below that of lymph nodes yet above that of nontumor tissue. The study presented the conclusion that tumor T cells originate in lymph nodes as consistent with a hypothesis, not as something directly demonstrated. The data were considered consistent with most tumor T cells being derived from the lymph node and subsequently expanding within tumor tissue.

Sequenced material: breast tumor tissue. This TCR derives from a female donor with breast cancer. Some clones in this sample may be carry-over from other donors' samples. Rearrangement joined TRBV6-6 to TRBJ2-7, with 7 middle bases fitting TRBD1. The end of the DNA fits TRBJ2-1 better, so the J call may be wrong. The DNA sequence is TGTGCCAGCAGTGGGCAGGGGGACGAGCAGTTCTTC. It encodes CASSGQGDEQFF.